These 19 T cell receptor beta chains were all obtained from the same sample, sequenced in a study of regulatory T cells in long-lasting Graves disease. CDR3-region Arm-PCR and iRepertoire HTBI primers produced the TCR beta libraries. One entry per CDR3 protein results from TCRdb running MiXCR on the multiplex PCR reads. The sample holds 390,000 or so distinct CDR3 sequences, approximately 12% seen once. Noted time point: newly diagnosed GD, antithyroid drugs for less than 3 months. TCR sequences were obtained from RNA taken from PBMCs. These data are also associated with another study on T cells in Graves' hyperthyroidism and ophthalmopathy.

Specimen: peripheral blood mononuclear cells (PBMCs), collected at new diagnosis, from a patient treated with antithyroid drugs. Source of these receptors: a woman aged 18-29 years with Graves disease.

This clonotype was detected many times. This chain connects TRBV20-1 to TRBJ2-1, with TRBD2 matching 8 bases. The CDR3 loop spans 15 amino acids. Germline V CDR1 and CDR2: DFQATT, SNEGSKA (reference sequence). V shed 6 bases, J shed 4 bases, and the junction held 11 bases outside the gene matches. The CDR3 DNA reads TGCAGTGCCACGCAGGCGGGGGGTCTATACAATGAGCAGTTCTTC. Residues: CSATQAGGLYNEQFF.

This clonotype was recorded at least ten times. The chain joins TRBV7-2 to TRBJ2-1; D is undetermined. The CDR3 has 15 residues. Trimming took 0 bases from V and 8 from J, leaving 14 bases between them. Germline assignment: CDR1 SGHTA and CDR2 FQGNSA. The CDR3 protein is CASSLAGYSHDEQFF. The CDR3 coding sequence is TGTGCCAGCAGCTTAGCGGGATATTCTCATGATGAGCAGTTCTTC. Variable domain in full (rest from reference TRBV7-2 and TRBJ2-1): GAGVSQSPSNKVTEKGKDVELRCDPISGHTALYWYRQSLGQGLEFLIYFQGNSAPDKSGLPSDRFSAERTGGSVSTLTIQRTQQEDSAVYLCASSLAGYSHDEQFFGPGTRLTVL.

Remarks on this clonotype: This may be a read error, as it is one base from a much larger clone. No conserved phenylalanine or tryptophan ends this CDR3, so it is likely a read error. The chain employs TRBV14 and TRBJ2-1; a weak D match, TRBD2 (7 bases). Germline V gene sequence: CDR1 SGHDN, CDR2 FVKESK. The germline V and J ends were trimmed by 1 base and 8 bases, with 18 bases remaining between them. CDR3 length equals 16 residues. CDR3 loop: CASSQARGARLYEQFL. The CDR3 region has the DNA TGTGCCAGCAGCCAAGCCCGGGGGGCCAGGCTCTATGAGCAGTTCCTC.

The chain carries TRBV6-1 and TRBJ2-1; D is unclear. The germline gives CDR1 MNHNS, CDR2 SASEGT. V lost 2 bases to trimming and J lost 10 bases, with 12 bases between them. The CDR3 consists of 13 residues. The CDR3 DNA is TGTGCCAGCAGTGAATTAGGCAGTCGAGAGCAGTTCTTC. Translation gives CASSELGSREQFF.

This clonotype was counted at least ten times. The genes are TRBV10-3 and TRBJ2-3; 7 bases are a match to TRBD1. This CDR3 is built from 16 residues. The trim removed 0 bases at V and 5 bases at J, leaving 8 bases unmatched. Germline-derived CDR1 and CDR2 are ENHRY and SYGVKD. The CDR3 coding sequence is TGTGCCATCAGTGAGTCGCGAGGGGGCTCGGGAGATACGCAGTATTTT. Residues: CAISESRGGSGDTQYF.

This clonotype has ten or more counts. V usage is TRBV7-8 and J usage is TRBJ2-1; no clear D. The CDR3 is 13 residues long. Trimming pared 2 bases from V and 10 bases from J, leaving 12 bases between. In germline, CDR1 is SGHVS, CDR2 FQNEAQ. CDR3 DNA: TGTGCCAGCAGCTTACTTCGTGACACCGAGCAGTTCTTC. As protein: CASSLLRDTEQFF.

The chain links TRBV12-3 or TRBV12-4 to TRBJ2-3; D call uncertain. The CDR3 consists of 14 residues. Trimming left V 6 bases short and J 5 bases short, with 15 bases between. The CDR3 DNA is TGTGCCAGCAGCTCCTGGGCAGTAAAAGATACGCAGTATTTT. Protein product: CASSSWAVKDTQYF.

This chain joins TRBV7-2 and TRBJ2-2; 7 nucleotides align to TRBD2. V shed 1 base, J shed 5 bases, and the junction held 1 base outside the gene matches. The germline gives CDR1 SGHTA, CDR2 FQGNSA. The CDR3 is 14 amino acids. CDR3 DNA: TGTGCCAGCAGCTTAGGACTAGCAACCGGGGAGCTGTTTTTT. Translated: CASSLGLATGELFF.

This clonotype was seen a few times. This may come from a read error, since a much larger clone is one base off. The CDR3, as DNA: TGTGCCAGCAGTTTCGGACAGGGAGAAGACTACACCTTC. Protein sequence: CASSFGQGEDYTF. The rearrangement joins TRBV28 to TRBJ1-2; 8 positions match TRBD1. Germline lookup yields CDR1 MDHEN and CDR2 SYDVKM. The CDR3 contains 13 residues. The V and J ends lost 3 bases and 10 bases, in that order; junction bases with no gene match: 7.

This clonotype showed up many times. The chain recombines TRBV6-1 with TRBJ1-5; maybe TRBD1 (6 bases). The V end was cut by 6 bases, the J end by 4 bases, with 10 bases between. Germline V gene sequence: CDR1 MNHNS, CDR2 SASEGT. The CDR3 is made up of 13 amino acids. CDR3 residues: CASSHGQNQPQHF. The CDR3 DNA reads TGTGCCAGCAGCCACGGACAGAATCAGCCCCAGCATTTT.

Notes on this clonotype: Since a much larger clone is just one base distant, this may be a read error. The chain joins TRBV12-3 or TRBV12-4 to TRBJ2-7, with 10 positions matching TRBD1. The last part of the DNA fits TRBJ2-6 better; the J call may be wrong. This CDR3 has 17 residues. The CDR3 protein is CASSPTGGARGSNVLTF. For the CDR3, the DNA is TGTGCCAGCAGCCCGACAGGGGGCGCGAGGGGGTCCAACGTCCTGACTTTC.

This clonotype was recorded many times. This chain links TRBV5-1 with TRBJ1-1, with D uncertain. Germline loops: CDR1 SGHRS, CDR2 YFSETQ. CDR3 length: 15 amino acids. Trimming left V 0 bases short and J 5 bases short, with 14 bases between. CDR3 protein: CASSLVGDGSTEAFF. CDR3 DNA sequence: TGCGCCAGCAGCTTGGTAGGAGACGGCTCTACTGAAGCTTTCTTT.

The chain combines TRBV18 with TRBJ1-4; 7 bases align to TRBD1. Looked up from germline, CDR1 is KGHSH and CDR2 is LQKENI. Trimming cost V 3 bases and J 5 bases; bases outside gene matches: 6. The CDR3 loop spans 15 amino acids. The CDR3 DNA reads TGTGCCAGCTCACCCCCAGGACAGGCAAATGAAAAACTGTTTTTT. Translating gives CASSPPGQANEKLFF.

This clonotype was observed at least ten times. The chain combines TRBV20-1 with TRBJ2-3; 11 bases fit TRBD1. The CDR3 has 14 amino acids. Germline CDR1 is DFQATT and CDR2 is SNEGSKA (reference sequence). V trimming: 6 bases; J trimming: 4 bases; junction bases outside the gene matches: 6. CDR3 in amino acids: CSARPGQGADTQYF. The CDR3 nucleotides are TGCAGTGCAAGACCGGGACAGGGGGCAGATACGCAGTATTTT.

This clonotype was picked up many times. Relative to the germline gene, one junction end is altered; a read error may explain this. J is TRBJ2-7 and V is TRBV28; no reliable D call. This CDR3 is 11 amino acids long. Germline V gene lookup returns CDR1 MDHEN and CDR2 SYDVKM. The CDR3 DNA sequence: TGTGCCAGCAGCTTATCGGACGAGCAGTACTTC. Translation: CASSLSDEQYF.

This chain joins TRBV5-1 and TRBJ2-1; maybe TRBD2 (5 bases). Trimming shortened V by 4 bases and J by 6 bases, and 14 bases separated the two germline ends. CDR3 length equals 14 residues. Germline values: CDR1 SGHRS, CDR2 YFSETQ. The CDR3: CASSPGYWANEQFF. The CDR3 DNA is TGCGCCAGCAGCCCGGGGTACTGGGCCAATGAGCAGTTCTTC.

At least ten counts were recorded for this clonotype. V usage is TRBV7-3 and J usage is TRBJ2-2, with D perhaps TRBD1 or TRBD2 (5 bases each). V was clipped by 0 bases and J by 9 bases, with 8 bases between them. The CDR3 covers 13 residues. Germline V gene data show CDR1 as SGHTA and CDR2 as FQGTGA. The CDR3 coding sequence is TGTGCCAGCAGCTTAACAGGGGACCGGGAGCTGTTTTTT. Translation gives CASSLTGDRELFF.

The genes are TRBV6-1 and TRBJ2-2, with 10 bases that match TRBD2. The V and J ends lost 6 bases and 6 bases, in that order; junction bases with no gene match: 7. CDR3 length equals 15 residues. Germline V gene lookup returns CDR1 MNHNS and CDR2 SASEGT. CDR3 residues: CASRASGRGSGELFF. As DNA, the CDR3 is TGTGCCAGCAGGGCTAGCGGGAGAGGTTCCGGGGAGCTGTTTTTT.

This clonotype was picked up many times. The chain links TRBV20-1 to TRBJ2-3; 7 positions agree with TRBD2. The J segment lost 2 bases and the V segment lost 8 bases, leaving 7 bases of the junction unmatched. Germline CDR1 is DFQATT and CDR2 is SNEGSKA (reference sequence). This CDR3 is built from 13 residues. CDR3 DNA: TGCAGTCCGACCGGGACTAACACAGATACGCAGTATTTT. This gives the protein CSPTGTNTDTQYF.